This T cell receptor beta chain was captured by sequencing in a study of OX40 agonist ivuxolimab in advanced cancers. Study-wide results and limits: The 0.1-3.0 mg/kg partial responders had among the lowest clonal expansion.

The study sampled blood at baseline, cycle 4 day 1, and cycle 7 day 1. The CDR3 has 15 residues. The V segment lost 7 bases and the J segment 2 bases; nucleotides outside the gene matches: 4. The germline V gene encodes CDR1 MDHEN and CDR2 SYDVKM. As concerns this clone: Its antigen is undetermined.

TCRdb keeps only in-frame clones here, not all; method: immunoSEQ multiplex PCR. The table shows some 74,000 clones, with around 90% occurring only once. This sequence was found in an adult with an advanced solid tumor such as melanoma, head and neck, liver or kidney cancer. The input for sequencing was CD4+ or CD8+ T cells sorted from blood, taken in a trial of the OX40 agonist ivuxolimab. V is TRBV28 and J is TRBJ1-5, with TRBD1 matching over 11 bases. The CDR3 is CASMRTGGGNQPQHF. CDR3 in DNA: TGTGCCAGCATGAGGACAGGGGGCGGCAATCAGCCCCAGCATTTT.